The 26 T cell receptor beta chains presented below share a single source sample, sequenced in a study of T cell clusters in autoimmune cytopenias. Multiplex touch-down PCR amplified TRB using TRB-A and TRB-B pools in one tube. TCRdb re-called the multiplex PCR reads and gives one entry per CDR3 protein, without DNA. The listing contains thousands of distinct CDR3 sequences. Each sample's input was about 250 ng genomic DNA, roughly 40,000 genome equivalents. The sequenced sample was peripheral blood. Source of these receptors: a human donor with an autoimmune cytopenia or autoimmune hepatitis (not recorded which).

Considering frequency, this clonotype is medium-sized. This chain connects TRBV6-1 to TRBJ2-5; TCRdb's D gene call, TRBD1, goes unchecked for lack of DNA. There are 15 residues in the CDR3. Germline V gene data show CDR1 as MNHNS and CDR2 as SASEGT. This CDR3 reads CASSWDSRKEETQYF.

This clonotype is labeled large based on frequency. The chain joins TRBV19 to TRBJ2-1; the D call of TRBD1 rests on TCRdb alone, since no DNA is present to check it. The CDR3 is made up of 14 amino acids. Germline V CDR1 and CDR2: LNHDA, SQIVND (reference sequence). CDR3 in amino acids: CASSEPRDVNEQFF.

The V and J genes are TRBV5-1 and TRBJ1-6; TCRdb's D gene call, TRBD1, goes unchecked for lack of DNA. The CDR3 loop spans 14 amino acids. In germline, CDR1 is SGHRS, CDR2 YFSETQ. CDR3 loop: CASSRGQNNSPLHF. Based on the CDR3 plus reference TRBV5-1 and TRBJ1-6, the full variable domain is KAGVTQTPRYLIKTRGQQVTLSCSPISGHRSVSWYQQTPGQGLQFLFEYFSETQRNKGNFPGRFSGRQFSNSRSEMNVSTLELGDSALYLCASSRGQNNSPLHFGNGTRLTVT.

Judged by frequency, this clonotype is medium-sized. This CDR3 reads CASSLGFGRGGYNEQFF. The chain has TRBV5-5 and TRBJ2-1; the TRBD2 assignment by TCRdb is unverifiable without DNA. Germline loops: CDR1 SGHKS, CDR2 YYEKEE (reference sequence). CDR3 size: 17 residues.

This clonotype registers medium-sized by frequency. The V gene is TRBV6-1, the J gene TRBJ1-6; with no DNA, the TCRdb D assignment of TRBD1 cannot be verified. Germline CDR1 and CDR2: MNHNS and SASEGT. The CDR3 consists of 16 residues. Here the CDR3 reads CASSEITGLEGSPLHF.

This clonotype is labeled medium-sized (0.01 to 0.1%) based on frequency. The chain links TRBV12-3 or TRBV12-4 to TRBJ1-2. The CDR3 is 13 amino acids. This CDR3 reads CASSPSLNYGYTF.

Frequency places this clonotype as medium-sized. CDR3 protein: CASSLRGGGEAFF. The chain is built from TRBV5-4 and TRBJ1-1. Germline V gene lookup returns CDR1 SGHNT and CDR2 YYREEE (reference sequence). The CDR3 is 13 amino acids.

By frequency, this clonotype registers medium-sized. J is TRBJ2-5 and V is TRBV6-2 or TRBV6-3; TCRdb lists TRBD1, though no DNA is available to test this call. Germline CDR1 is MNHEY and CDR2 is SVGEGT. The CDR3 runs 17 residues. CDR3 residues: CASSEEGQDLFQETQYF.

V usage is TRBV20-1 and J usage is TRBJ1-1. Germline CDR1 DFQATT, CDR2 SNEGSKA (reference sequence). The CDR3 contains 14 residues. The CDR3 protein is CSAKGGSGNTEAFF.

Measured by frequency, this clonotype is medium-sized (0.01 to 0.1%). This chain links TRBV12-3 or TRBV12-4 with TRBJ2-1; TCRdb designates TRBD1, a call that cannot be tested without DNA. This CDR3 has 15 amino acids. The CDR3 protein is CASTFRRDLGNEQFF.

Considering frequency, this clonotype is large. The V gene is TRBV15, the J gene TRBJ2-1; TCRdb designates TRBD1, a call that cannot be tested without DNA. Germline CDR1 reads LNHNV; CDR2 reads YYDKDF (reference sequence). The CDR3 is 13 amino acids. CDR3 residues: CATSREMPGEQFF.

This clonotype is called medium-sized based on its frequency. This rearrangement joins TRBV7-2 to TRBJ2-1; TCRdb names TRBD2, which stays unverified in the absence of DNA. The length of the CDR3 is 16 residues. CDR1 is SGHTA and CDR2 is FQGNSA in the germline V gene. CDR3 sequence reads: CASSQHSGGVRNEQFF.

In terms of frequency, this clonotype is medium-sized. The chain combines TRBV5-4 with TRBJ2-5. This CDR3 spans 14 amino acids. CDR1 SGHNT and CDR2 YYREEE come from the germline V gene (reference sequence). CDR3 amino acids: CASSLASGQETQYF. Based on the CDR3 plus reference TRBV5-4 and TRBJ2-5, the full variable domain is ETGVTQSPTHLIKTRGQQVTLRCSSQSGHNTVSWYQQALGQGPQFIFQYYREEENGRGNFPPRFSGLQFPNYSSELNVNALELDDSALYLCASSLASGQETQYFGPGTRLLVL.

This chain links TRBV7-2 with TRBJ2-7; checking the TCRdb D call of TRBD1 is not possible without DNA. The CDR3 covers 15 residues. Germline V gene data show CDR1 as SGHTA and CDR2 as FQGNSA. This CDR3 is CASSLGRDSTYEQYF.

Frequency places this clonotype as large. The chain joins TRBV29-1 to TRBJ2-2; TCRdb proposes TRBD2, but this gene call is untestable without DNA. The V gene's germline CDR1 is SQVTM and CDR2 ANQGSEA. The CDR3 extends over 14 amino acids. The chain's CDR3 is CSAFGLANTGELFF.

Measured by frequency, this clonotype is large. This chain links TRBV6-5 with TRBJ2-7; with no DNA, the TCRdb D assignment of TRBD2 cannot be verified. The germline V gene encodes CDR1 MNHEY and CDR2 SVGAGI. This CDR3 spans 15 amino acids. CDR3: CASSYSGWETYEQYF.

According to its frequency, this clonotype is large. The V call is TRBV19, the J call TRBJ2-3; TCRdb reports TRBD1, a call that lacks DNA to check it against. Germline-derived CDR1 and CDR2 are LNHDA and SQIVND (reference sequence). The CDR3 loop spans 15 amino acids. This chain's CDR3 is CASIPQGGRTDTQYF.

This clonotype is labeled medium-sized based on frequency. The rearrangement uses TRBV20-1 and TRBJ2-5. Germline V CDR1 and CDR2: DFQATT, SNEGSKA (reference sequence). This CDR3 is built from 12 residues. CDR3 residues: CSARDPQETQYF.

Its frequency marks this clonotype as medium-sized. The chain combines TRBV20-1 with TRBJ2-5; absent DNA, TCRdb's TRBD1 call cannot be checked. Germline V gene lookup returns CDR1 DFQATT and CDR2 SNEGSKA (reference sequence). The CDR3 is 14 amino acids. CDR3 residues: CSARDRTGGETQYF.

Frequency places this clonotype as medium-sized. The chain links TRBV19 to TRBJ2-5; the TCRdb D gene call, TRBD2, has no DNA to confirm it. Germline V gene lookup returns CDR1 LNHDA and CDR2 SQIVND (reference sequence). This CDR3 is built from 17 residues. CDR3 sequence reads: CASSPGTSGGLQETQYF.

This clonotype is identified as large from frequency. The genes are TRBV30 and TRBJ2-7; TCRdb's D gene call, TRBD1, goes unchecked for lack of DNA. Germline V gives CDR1 GTSNPN, CDR2 SVGIG (reference sequence). This CDR3 has 16 amino acids. Here the CDR3 reads CAWSSRGLNVRFEQYF.

This clonotype is classed as large (0.1 to 1%) by frequency. The chain joins TRBV7-6 to TRBJ2-5. This CDR3 region has 14 residues. The germline CDR1 and CDR2 sequences are SGHVS and FNYEAQ. CDR3 region: CASSPQGHQETQYF.

V is TRBV14 and J is TRBJ1-1. The V gene's germline CDR1 is SGHDN and CDR2 FVKESK. The CDR3 runs to 15 residues. The CDR3 is CASSQDPAGKSEAFF.

V gene TRBV19 combines with J gene TRBJ2-2. Germline values: CDR1 LNHDA, CDR2 SQIVND (reference sequence). The CDR3 covers 11 residues. The CDR3 reads CASSTPGELFF.

By frequency, this clonotype registers medium-sized. The rearrangement joins TRBV5-4 to TRBJ2-7; TCRdb's D call of TRBD1 is untestable without DNA. Per the germline V gene, CDR1 is SGHNT and CDR2 is YYREEE (reference sequence). The CDR3 runs 15 residues. CDR3 sequence reads: CASSLAEETAYEQYF.

This clonotype is classed as medium-sized (0.01 to 0.1%) by frequency. The chain couples TRBV30 to TRBJ1-2. Looked up from germline, CDR1 is GTSNPN and CDR2 is SVGIG (reference sequence). The CDR3 extends over 14 amino acids. This chain's CDR3 is CAWSLGLRGYGYTF.